This T cell receptor (beta chain) was sequenced during a study of T cells after yellow fever vaccination. About the study: In the case of low-cell-number fractions, SMART-Seq v4 Ultra Low Input was used for preparation.

This clonotype was detected ten times or more. The antigen is unknown. Study conclusions and caveats: Among primary-vaccination clones, most reappeared after the booster, at 96% for CD4 and approximately 88% for CD8.

The CDR3 sequence is 16 residues long. The germline V and J ends were trimmed by 1 base and 0 bases, with 12 bases remaining between them. Germline-derived CDR1 and CDR2 are SGHTA and FQGNSA. It was through 5'RACE template switching that TCR cDNA was made, with a universal primer site and UMIs added. TCRdb reprocessed the 5' RACE reads with MiXCR, giving one entry per CDR3 protein. This sample yields 200,000 to 250,000 distinct CDR3 sequences, of which approximately 3.3% are seen a single time; around 3% belongs to the top ten. Sequenced here: CD4+ T cells sorted from PBMCs, sampled 10 days after the yellow fever booster vaccination. The V gene is TRBV7-2, the J gene TRBJ1-1; possible D gene TRBD1, 6 bases. The TCR was taken from a man aged 18 to 29 who received the YFV17D yellow fever vaccine. The CDR3 coding sequence is TGTGCCAGCAGCTTAGTGGTTGGACAGCTGAACACTGAAGCTTTCTTT. It encodes CASSLVVGQLNTEAFF.